This T cell receptor beta chain was profiled in a study of CD8+CD57+ T cells in acquired aplastic anemia. Study details: The study obtained an average of 3.2 ug of DNA from sorted CD4+ and CD8+ cells. Read counts for CD4+ cells (from healthy donors) averaged around 10 million.

Germline CDR1 DFQATT, CDR2 SNEGSKA (reference sequence). This CDR3 is 13 amino acids long. The ends were cut back, 6 bases at V and 3 bases at J, with 11 bases in the middle. CDR3 and TCR beta VDJ profiling relied on genomic DNA as the template. TCRdb called the reads again in MiXCR, with one record for every CDR3 protein. The sample has 35,000 to 40,000 distinct CDR3 sequences; 76% are singletons. The sequenced material came from sorted CD4+, CD8+, or CD8+CD57+ T cells (not recorded which) from PBMCs. The rearrangement joins TRBV20-1 to TRBJ2-2, with D perhaps given as TRBD1 or TRBD2 (7 bases each). This receptor was taken from a human donor in good health, serving as a control. The CDR3 DNA reads TGCAGTGCCCAGGGGGGGGACACCGGGGAGCTGTTTTTT. As protein: CSAQGGDTGELFF.